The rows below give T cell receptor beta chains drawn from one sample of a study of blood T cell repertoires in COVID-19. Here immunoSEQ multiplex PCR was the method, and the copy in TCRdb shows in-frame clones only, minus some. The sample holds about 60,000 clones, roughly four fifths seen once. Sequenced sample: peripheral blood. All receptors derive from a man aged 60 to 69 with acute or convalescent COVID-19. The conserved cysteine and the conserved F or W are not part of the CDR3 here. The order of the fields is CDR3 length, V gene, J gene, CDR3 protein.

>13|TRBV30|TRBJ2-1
AWSAYRGNYNEQF
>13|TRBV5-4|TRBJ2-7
ASSLTSGGIGEQY
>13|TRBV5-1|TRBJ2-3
ASSPGQTYTDTQY
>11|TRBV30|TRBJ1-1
AWEGQTGAEAF
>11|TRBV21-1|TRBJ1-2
ASSKDRGYGYT
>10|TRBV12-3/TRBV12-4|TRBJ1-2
ASRTGAYGYT
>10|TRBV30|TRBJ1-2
AWRETTDRAP
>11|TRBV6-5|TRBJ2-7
ATLQGEVYEQY
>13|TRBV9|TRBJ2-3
ASSSVTGVTDTQY
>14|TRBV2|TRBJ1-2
ASSSSSTQGYDGYT
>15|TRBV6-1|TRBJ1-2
ASSEQRQVDYNYGYT
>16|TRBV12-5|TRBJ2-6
ASGPRGQGAHGANVLT
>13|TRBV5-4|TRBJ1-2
ASSSQGAPYSGYT
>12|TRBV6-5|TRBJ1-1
ASSLGPYGTEAF
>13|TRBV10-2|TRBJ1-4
ASSEYKGQGSKLF
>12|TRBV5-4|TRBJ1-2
ASSWGVANYGYT
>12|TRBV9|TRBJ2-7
ASSVGATVYEQY
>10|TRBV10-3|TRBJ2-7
AIGEGDAEQY
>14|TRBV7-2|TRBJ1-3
ASSLLGGAGGNTIY
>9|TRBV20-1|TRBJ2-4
SARQGDIQY
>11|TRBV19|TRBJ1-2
ASSQGHPYGYT
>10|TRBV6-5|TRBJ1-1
ASSSTEAKAF
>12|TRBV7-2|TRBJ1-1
ASTLQGLPTEAF
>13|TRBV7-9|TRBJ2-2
ASTARTGSTGELF
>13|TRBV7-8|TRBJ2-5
ASSLGHSGGETQY
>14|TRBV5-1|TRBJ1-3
ASSFLQGSTGNTIY
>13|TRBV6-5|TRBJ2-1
ASTSRGTIYNEQF
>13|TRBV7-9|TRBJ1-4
ASSSSGTANEKLF
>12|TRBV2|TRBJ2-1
ASRPGQGFGEQF
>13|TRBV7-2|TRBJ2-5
ASSSRGGEQETQY
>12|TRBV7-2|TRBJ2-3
ASSVSGGTDTQY
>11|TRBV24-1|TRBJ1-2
ATSEGATYGYT
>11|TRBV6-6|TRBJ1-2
ASSPLPGGGYT
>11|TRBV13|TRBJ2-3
ASSFVVKDTQY
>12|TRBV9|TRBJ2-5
ASSVSSSQETQY
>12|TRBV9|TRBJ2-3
ASSLIMRTDTQY
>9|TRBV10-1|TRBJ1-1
ASRGDTEAF
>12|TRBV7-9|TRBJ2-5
ASSLRQGPETQY
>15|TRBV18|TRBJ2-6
ASSPTTGFTGANVLT
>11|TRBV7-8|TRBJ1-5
ASSLVRGQPQH
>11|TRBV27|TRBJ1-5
ASSFRGSQPQH
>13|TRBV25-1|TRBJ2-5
ASRSSGGSYETQY
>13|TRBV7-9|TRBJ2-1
ASSQSVSSYNEQF
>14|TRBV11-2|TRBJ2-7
ASSLSRTTAIGEQY
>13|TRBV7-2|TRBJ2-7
ASSFTGTSVREQY
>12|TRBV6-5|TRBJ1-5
ASIDSRGYQPQH
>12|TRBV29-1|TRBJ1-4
SVSTGGGNEKLF
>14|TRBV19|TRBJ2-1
ASSTWTGGYDNEQF
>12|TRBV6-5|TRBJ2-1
ASSRDFSYNEQF
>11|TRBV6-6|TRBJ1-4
ASRGTTNEKLF
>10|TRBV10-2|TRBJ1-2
ASSKQGYGYT
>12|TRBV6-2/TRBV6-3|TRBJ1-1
ASSYGGENTEAF
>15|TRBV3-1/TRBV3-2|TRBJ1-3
ASSQGGRQNSGNTIY